What follows is one T cell receptor beta chain and its context. Its antigen has not been determined. Base qualities were left out, and no much larger clone turns up one base away. Using the deep immunoSEQ assay, TCR CDR3 regions were amplified from genomic DNA by multiplex PCR. Extracted genomic DNA from each cell subset was spread evenly across all wells of several immunoSEQ 96-well plates, with each plate serving as a replicate. Each replicate PCR for sorted subsets received approximately 220 ng genomic DNA, equal to about 30,000 T cell genomes. Purified libraries were quantified with a Qubit 3.0 fluorometer, sized on a Bioanalyzer 2100, and re-quantified with the KAPA Library Quantification kit. Every immunoSEQ 96-well plate was sequenced on a separate single-read 150-cycle Illumina NextSeq 550 flow cell. The authors' pipeline ran thus. Because the immunoSEQ output included only junctional sequences and no quality scores, the filtering could not be the same as the filtering used for full-length reads. To assign V/J genes and CDR3, sequences were annotated against IMGT germline references using PyIR, a Python wrapper for IgBLAST v1.9. Any read was removed if the V/J assignment was weak (E-value above 1e-6), the CDR3 was missing, or the read contained stop codons, out-of-frame junctions, or ambiguous translated residues. V3J clonotypes were defined by identical inferred V gene, J gene, and CDR3 amino acid sequence. Percentage overlap between repertoires was calculated by dividing the number of shared unique clonotypes by the size of the smaller repertoire. Three approaches were used to assess repertoire richness: RTK rarefaction, the Chao1 estimator, and Recon v2.1 estimates of unobserved clonotypes. Generation probabilities were computed with OLGA for all TCRbeta clonotypes obtained by the gDNA method from four donors. Drawn from immuneACCESS, this table holds only the in-frame rearrangements with V and J called that TCRdb kept. Clones are partly lost; checked studies trace under half to an unresolved V gene and leave the rest unexplained. Clonal size and the V and J genes are those of that table, whereas D and trimming came from the DNA. The sample table shows nearly 750,000 clones, and over 55% are seen once. The top ten clonotypes cover roughly 1.8% of the sample.

Relative to germline, V is 3 bases shorter and J is 9 bases shorter, with 24 bases between their ends. The germline V gene gives CDR1 as SGHVS and CDR2 as FNYEAQ. Reading from cysteine to phenylalanine, the CDR3 counts 17 amino acids. Only CDR3 DNA is held: 51 bases, read in frame from base 1. The entry originates in a study of shared clonotypes between healthy human individuals (dated by TCRdb to 2020 to 2022). Regarding the study in general: Two women and three men aged 18 to 49 years were included in the cohort. The study deeply sequenced blood TCR repertoires of about 5 healthy adults to estimate repertoire size and the extent of clonotype sharing between individuals. Between about 0.9 and 8.9 billion PBMCs per donor were obtained by leukapheresis. For each donor, CD4 naive and CD4 memory were each given three plates, CD8 naive was given two plates, and CD8 memory was given one plate. Different laboratories and diverse techniques were used to prepare libraries and sequence TCR repertoires, to increase sequencing depth and limit assay-specific biases. Study-level results and caveats: Based on pairwise subsampling, the degree of clonotype sharing among donors was expected to be affected by sequencing depth. Naive subsets generally had larger estimated clonotype richness than memory subsets. Incomplete sequencing was indicated by rarefaction of sorted-subset datasets, despite the large sequencing depth. Sampling was restricted to blood, and TCR repertoires in tissues likely differ from the TCR repertoires found in blood. Because the study included only a small number of donors, the genetic and exposure-history diversity represented was limited. When a few donors were compared, the shared fraction of clonotypes was 5% to 6.5% for naive CD4, around 3.5% for naive CD8, 2% to 2.5% for memory CD4, and approximately 0.4% for memory CD8. Compared with non-shared clonotypes, clonotypes shared by all four sorted-subset donors had higher generation probabilities.

The donors were healthy, HIV-negative adults with no recently reported acute infections or vaccinations. Only Caucasian adults living in Nashville, Tennessee, USA were represented among the donors. CD4+ T cells were enriched by magnetic negative selection; naive cells were then positively selected on CD45RA, and the negative fraction formed the memory subset. Blood was obtained by leukapheresis, after which PBMCs were separated by Ficoll-Histopaque density gradient centrifugation and cryopreserved in liquid nitrogen vapor phase. Analytical flow cytometry was used to check the purity and quantity of each magnetically sorted T cell population. Genomic DNA was isolated from each sorted fraction and quantified by UV absorbance on a Nanodrop 2000c.

This receptor was identified in a woman younger than 45 in good health. Here the chain combines TRBV7-6 and TRBJ2-1; the D gene is perhaps TRBD1 or TRBD2, each of them matching over 6 bases. Material: memory CD4+ T cells sorted from blood. The sample's cell subset or site label, in plain terms: CD45RA-negative fraction. In nucleotides, the sequence is TGTGCCAGCAGCTTGGGGAAGGGTAGGAGGGGGAGCTCTGAGCAGTTCTTC. Translated, this is CASSLGKGRRGSSEQFF.